Described below is a single T cell receptor (beta chain) sequence and its context. Its antigen is not known. One junction end disagrees with the germline gene, perhaps due to a read error. A sample-barcoded 5' primer and a J-beta primer mix were used in a second PCR of roughly 7 to 12 cycles. Each cDNA molecule carried a tag from a template-switch adaptor that contained 12 random nucleotides. TCRdb fed the 5' RACE reads into MiXCR, producing one record per CDR3 protein. The data show approximately 830,000 distinct CDR3 sequences, less than 80% seen once. Germline assignment: CDR1 MNHNS and CDR2 SASEGT. The CDR3 has 14 amino acids. The data belong to a study of blood T cells in healthy people across ages. The study's findings and limits: Unknown CMV status may confound age-related changes in expanded clones. Estimates based on one million T cells were treated as lower bounds.

The specimen was blood. The chain combines TRBV6-1 with TRBJ2-1; D is possibly TRBD1 or TRBD2 (5 bases each). This sequence originates from a man under 40 in good health. The CDR3 spells CASSEAWGRTEQYF. CDR3 nucleotides: TGTGCCAGCAGTGAAGCATGGGGACGGACCGAGCAGTATTTC.